A selection of T cell receptor beta chains follows, all from one sample in a study of blood T cell repertoires in COVID-19. Repertoires were generated with immunoSEQ multiplex PCR, while TCRdb's copy carries only in-frame clones and drops some. Counted here are about 110,000 clones, roughly four fifths occurring once; the ten biggest clones make up 14%. The sample consisted of peripheral blood. These receptors all stem from a woman in her sixties with acute or convalescent COVID-19. Both conserved end residues are trimmed from each CDR3. The D gene is left open where the match is weak. The listing skips clone size in some rows; elsewhere it reads once, few, many or a size class.

j_call v_call d_call clone_size cdr3_aa
TRBJ1-3 TRBV28 - - ASSRKSGNTIY
TRBJ1-2 TRBV7-9 TRBD1 - ASSSPDRAGYGYT
TRBJ2-7 TRBV4-2 - once ASSQDTGTYEQY
TRBJ2-7 TRBV3-1/TRBV3-2 TRBD1 - ASSQDGQGGSYEQY
TRBJ1-2 TRBV27 - - ASSLRGSGYT
TRBJ2-2 TRBV14 - few ASSPLTGTGELF
TRBJ2-5 TRBV7-8 - - ASSQPGETQY
TRBJ1-6 TRBV12-3/TRBV12-4 - - ASSLLGSSPLH
TRBJ1-2 TRBV7-9 - - ASSLSLDFNYGYT
TRBJ2-7 TRBV20-1 TRBD2 - SASLAGAVEQY
TRBJ2-1 TRBV11-1 TRBD2 once AGSHLAGNLDNEQF
TRBJ1-3 TRBV2 - few ASSEGRNTIY
TRBJ1-1 TRBV19 - - ASSYRLNTEAF